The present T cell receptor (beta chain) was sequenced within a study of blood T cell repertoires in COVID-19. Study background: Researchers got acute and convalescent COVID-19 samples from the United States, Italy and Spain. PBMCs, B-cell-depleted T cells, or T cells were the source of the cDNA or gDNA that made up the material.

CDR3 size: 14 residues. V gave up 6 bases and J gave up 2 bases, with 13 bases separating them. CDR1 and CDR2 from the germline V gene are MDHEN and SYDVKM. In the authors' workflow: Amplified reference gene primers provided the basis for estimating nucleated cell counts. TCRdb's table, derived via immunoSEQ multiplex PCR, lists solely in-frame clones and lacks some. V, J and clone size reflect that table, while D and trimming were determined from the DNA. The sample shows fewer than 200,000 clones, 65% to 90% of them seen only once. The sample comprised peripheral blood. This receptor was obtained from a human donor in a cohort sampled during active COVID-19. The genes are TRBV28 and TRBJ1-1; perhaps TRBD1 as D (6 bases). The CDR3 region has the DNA TGTGCCAGCAGCCTCAGGGGCAGTAACACTGAAGCTTTCTTT. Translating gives CASSLRGSNTEAFF.